This T cell receptor beta chain appears in the sequencing data of a study of blood T cell repertoires in COVID-19. Study overall: From the United States, Italy and Spain came samples of acute and convalescent COVID-19. PBMCs, B-cell-depleted T cells, or T cells provided the cDNA or gDNA that made up the material.

Source study methods: Reference gene primers were amplified, and this amplification served to estimate nucleated cell counts. The method was immunoSEQ multiplex PCR; TCRdb's version includes in-frame clones alone and lacks a portion of them. The D gene and trimming were derived from the DNA, and the V and J assignments and clone size from that table. The sample has about 34,000 clones; approximately 77% are singletons. Germline V gene lookup returns CDR1 LGHNA and CDR2 YSLEER. The length of the CDR3 is 16 residues. The V end lost 0 bases, the J end lost 6 bases, and 14 bases lay between the germline ends.

This chain joins TRBV4-3 and TRBJ2-2, with D possibly being TRBD2 (6 bases). This TCR was sampled from a human donor in a cohort sampled during active COVID-19. Sequencing used peripheral blood. CDR3 region: CASSQEVTSLAGELFF. CDR3 in DNA: TGCGCCAGCAGCCAAGAAGTGACTAGTCTAGCCGGGGAGCTGTTTTTT.